Each of the 31 T cell receptor beta chains below was sequenced from the same sample in a study of blood T cells in healthy people across ages. It was with a sample-barcoded 5' primer and a J-beta primer mix that a second PCR of about 6 to 12 cycles was run. TCRdb itself ran the 5' RACE reads through MiXCR, one entry per CDR3 protein. Of nearly 800,000 distinct CDR3 sequences listed, roughly 56% are singletons. Sequencing was carried out using blood. These receptors were taken from a man aged 40-50 years in good health.

V is TRBV7-2 and J is TRBJ2-5; D remains unclear. The germline gives CDR1 SGHTA, CDR2 FQGNSA. V lost 4 bases to trimming and J lost 11 bases, with 20 bases between them. The CDR3 totals 14 residues. The CDR3 region is CASSSAPSKGEQYF. The CDR3 DNA sequence: TGTGCCAGCAGCTCGGCCCCCTCGAAGGGTGAGCAGTACTTC.

The count of this clonotype is one. The chain couples TRBV29-1 to TRBJ1-2; D gene unclear. Germline loops: CDR1 SQVTM, CDR2 ANQGSEA. The CDR3 sequence is 17 residues long. Trimming stripped 7 bases from V and 2 bases from J, with 26 bases between. This CDR3 reads CSAYDPQVDVPNYGYTF. The CDR3 nucleotides read TGCAGCGCCTACGACCCCCAGGTCGACGTACCCAACTATGGCTACACCTTC.

The genes are TRBV25-1 and TRBJ1-6, with D possibly matching TRBD1 (6 bases). Trimming removed 6 bases from V and 10 bases from J, with 16 bases in between. This CDR3 is built from 14 residues. Germline V CDR1 and CDR2: MGHDK, SYGVNS. The CDR3 loop reads CASRKGGLDSPLHF. CDR3 DNA: TGTGCCAGCAGGAAGGGGGGCCTTGACTCACCCCTCCACTTT.

The chain couples TRBV3-1 to TRBJ1-1, with D uncertain. Germline CDR1 LGHDT, CDR2 YNNKEL (reference sequence). V lost 4 bases, J lost 8 bases, and 11 bases lay in between. This CDR3 has 12 amino acids. The CDR3 reads CASSRPPNEAFF. The CDR3 DNA follows: TGTGCCAGCAGCCGGCCGCCTAACGAAGCTTTCTTT. Full variable domain (missing parts from reference TRBV3-1 and TRBJ1-1): DTAVSQTPKYLVTQMGNDKSIKCEQNLGHDTMYWYKQDSKKFLKIMFSYNNKELIINETVPNRFSPKSPDKAHLNLHINSLELGDSAVYFCASSRPPNEAFFGQGTRLTVV.

This rearrangement joins TRBV2 to TRBJ2-3; no clear D gene. CDR3 size: 13 residues. With 5 bases removed from V and 6 bases from J, the gap between germline ends came to 12 bases. The V gene's germline CDR1 is SNHLY and CDR2 FYNNEI. CDR3 residues: CASSPVRLDTQYF. The DNA of the CDR3 is TGTGCCAGCAGTCCTGTCCGACTGGATACGCAGTATTTT.

This clonotype appeared once. J is TRBJ1-1 and V is TRBV6-1; TRBD1 is a possible D gene (6 bases). V was cut by 3 bases and J by 5 bases, with 22 bases left in between. The CDR3 runs to 17 residues. CDR1 is MNHNS, CDR2 SASEGT, per germline. The CDR3 sequence is CASSDRREGGKGTEAFF. The CDR3 DNA sequence: TGTGCCAGCAGTGATCGAAGAGAGGGGGGCAAGGGTACTGAAGCTTTCTTT.

The chain carries TRBV20-1 and TRBJ1-2, with TRBD1 as a possible D gene (6 bases). The CDR3 is 17 amino acids. V lost 0 bases to trimming and J lost 4 bases, with 21 bases between them. Germline CDR1 is DFQATT and CDR2 is SNEGSKA (reference sequence). CDR3 sequence: CSARESGESDRTYGYTF. CDR3 sequence (DNA): TGCAGTGCTAGAGAGAGCGGTGAGAGTGACAGGACCTATGGCTACACCTTC.

This clonotype came up a few times. The chain couples TRBV6-5 to TRBJ2-7; D is undetermined. Trimming left V 8 bases short and J 0 bases short, with 17 bases between. The CDR3 is 15 residues long. Germline CDR1 is MNHEY and CDR2 is SVGAGI. The DNA of the CDR3 is TGTGCCAGCCGGAAGGAAGTCGGGTCCTCCTACGAGCAGTACTTC. Its protein product is CASRKEVGSSYEQYF.

The chain couples TRBV6-1 to TRBJ2-7; TRBD1 matches at 7 bases. CDR1 and CDR2 from the germline V gene are MNHNS and SASEGT. V trimming: 8 bases; J trimming: 3 bases; junction bases outside the gene matches: 4. The CDR3 length is 12 residues. The CDR3 loop is CASQGTDYEQYF. Written as DNA, the CDR3 is TGTGCCAGCCAAGGGACAGACTACGAGCAGTACTTC.

This clonotype was seen a few times. One end of the junction does not line up with germline, which may come from a read error. CDR3 loop: CASSRRGRTGAFF. The CDR3 nucleotides read TGTGCCAGCAGTAGGAGGGGAAGGACTGGAGCTTTCTTT. V is TRBV12-3 or TRBV12-4 and J is TRBJ1-1; D is possibly TRBD1 (5 bases). The CDR3 is 13 amino acids.

The rearrangement uses TRBV7-9 and TRBJ2-5; TRBD2 aligns across 9 bases. The CDR3 contains 14 residues. V lost 5 bases and J lost 4; bases outside the gene matches: 5. Germline lookup yields CDR1 SEHNR and CDR2 FQNEAQ (reference sequence). The CDR3 loop reads CASSPWTSAETQYF. In DNA, the CDR3 is TGTGCCAGCAGCCCTTGGACTAGCGCAGAGACCCAGTACTTC.

This chain uses TRBV7-9 with TRBJ2-3, with 10 positions matching TRBD2. This CDR3 region has 14 residues. V was clipped by 5 bases and J by 8 bases; unmatched bases: 7. CDR1 is SEHNR, CDR2 FQNEAQ, per germline (reference sequence). CDR3 region: CASSVVLAGGTQYF. Written as DNA, the CDR3 is TGTGCCAGCAGCGTAGTTTTAGCGGGGGGTACGCAGTATTTT.

This clonotype was recorded once. This chain connects TRBV5-1 to TRBJ2-1; no clear D. Looked up from germline, CDR1 is SGHRS and CDR2 is YFSETQ. The V end was cut by 3 bases, the J end by 0 bases, with 16 bases between. This CDR3 is built from 17 residues. In nucleotides, the CDR3 is TGCGCCAGCAGCTCGACCCTTACATCGAGCTCCTACAATGAGCAGTTCTTC. It encodes CASSSTLTSSSYNEQFF. The variable domain in full, with the rest retrieved from reference TRBV5-1 and TRBJ2-1, is KAGVTQTPRYLIKTRGQQVTLSCSPISGHRSVSWYQQTPGQGLQFLFEYFSETQRNKGNFPGRFSGRQFSNSRSEMNVSTLELGDSALYLCASSSTLTSSSYNEQFFGPGTRLTVL.

This clonotype was counted a single time. The junction and the germline gene differ at one end; a read error may be behind it. V usage is TRBV29-1 and J usage is TRBJ1-2; TRBD1 agrees at 9 bases. The CDR3 extends over 13 amino acids. Germline loops: CDR1 SQVTM, CDR2 ANQGSEA. CDR3 nucleotides: TGCGGCGTTGAACTAGGACAGGGGCATGGCTACACCTTC. This gives the protein CGVELGQGHGYTF.

The chain employs TRBV7-2 and TRBJ1-2; D possibly corresponds to TRBD1 (5 bases). The CDR3 sequence is 13 residues long. V was shortened by 9 bases and J by 4 bases, with 15 bases between the two germline ends. Germline CDR1 reads SGHTA; CDR2 reads FQGNSA. This CDR3 reads CARDSQEPYGYTF. CDR3 DNA sequence: TGTGCCAGAGACAGCCAGGAACCCTATGGCTACACCTTC.

The chain recombines TRBV9 with TRBJ2-2, with D possibly TRBD2 on 6 matching bases. Per germline, CDR1 SGDLS and CDR2 YYNGEE. Trimming shortened V by 6 bases and J by 4 bases, and 16 bases separated the two germline ends. The CDR3 is made up of 15 amino acids. CDR3 in amino acids: CASTRREVGTGELFF. DNA of the CDR3: TGTGCCAGCACACGCAGGGAGGTGGGCACCGGGGAGCTGTTTTTT.

The rearrangement links TRBV5-1 to TRBJ2-7; 8 bases line up with TRBD2. Germline trimming cut 4 bases from V and 4 bases from J; bases unmatched to any gene: 10. Germline V gene lookup returns CDR1 SGHRS and CDR2 YFSETQ. The CDR3 contains 15 residues. CDR3 sequence: CASSVRGGREYEQYF. The CDR3 DNA follows: TGCGCCAGCAGCGTACGGGGGGGCCGGGAATACGAGCAGTACTTC. The full variable domain, in which reference TRBV5-1 and TRBJ2-7 provide the parts outside the CDR3, is KAGVTQTPRYLIKTRGQQVTLSCSPISGHRSVSWYQQTPGQGLQFLFEYFSETQRNKGNFPGRFSGRQFSNSRSEMNVSTLELGDSALYLCASSVRGGREYEQYFGPGTRLTVT.

This clonotype was detected ten times or more. This CDR3 reads CASSPAGVQVENIQYF. The DNA of the CDR3 is TGCGCCAGCAGCCCCGCAGGTGTGCAGGTTGAAAACATTCAGTACTTC. The rearrangement uses TRBV5-1 and TRBJ2-4; no firm D call. CDR1 and CDR2 from the germline V gene are SGHRS and YFSETQ. The CDR3 consists of 16 residues. V was shortened by 4 bases and J by 5 bases, with 19 bases between the two germline ends.

The chain uses TRBV10-3 and TRBJ2-5, with TRBD1 identical over 8 bases. The CDR3 is 14 residues long. With V trimmed by 8 bases and J by 2 bases, 7 bases remained unmatched. Germline CDR1 ENHRY, CDR2 SYGVKD. CDR3 region: CAIAGGLGQETQYF. The CDR3 DNA reads as TGTGCCATCGCAGGGGGCCTCGGTCAAGAGACCCAGTACTTC.

To note about this clonotype: Relative to the germline gene, one junction end is altered; a read error may explain this. The chain joins TRBV4-3 to TRBJ1-1; tentative D call: TRBD1 (5 bases). Looked up from germline, CDR1 is LGHNA and CDR2 is YSLEER. There are 15 residues in the CDR3. The CDR3 loop reads CASSDRGVMNTEAFF. DNA for the CDR3: TGCGCCAGCAGCGACCGGGGGGTGATGAACACTGAGGCTTTCTTT.

This clonotype was found a few times. J is TRBJ1-1 and V is TRBV7-9, with D perhaps matching TRBD1 (6 bases). The germline gives CDR1 SEHNR, CDR2 FQNEAQ (reference sequence). The CDR3 totals 15 residues. The ends were cut back, 5 bases at V and 1 base at J, with 14 bases in the middle. CDR3 nucleotide sequence: TGTGCCAGCAGCGCAAGGGGGACGACGAACACTGAAGCTTTCTTT. It codes for CASSARGTTNTEAFF. The variable domain in full, with the rest retrieved from reference TRBV7-9 and TRBJ1-1, is DTGVSQNPRHKITKRGQNVTFRCDPISEHNRLYWYRQTLGQGPEFLTYFQNEAQLEKSRLLSDRFSAERPKGSFSTLEIQRTEQGDSAMYLCASSARGTTNTEAFFGQGTRLTVV.

The V and J genes are TRBV12-3 or TRBV12-4 and TRBJ2-1, with D possibly TRBD2 on 6 matching bases. This CDR3 has 13 residues. V lost 8 bases to trimming and J lost 7 bases, with 15 bases between them. CDR3 residues: CASLGGEWNEQFF. CDR3 bases: TGTGCCAGCTTAGGCGGGGAGTGGAATGAGCAGTTCTTC.

DNA of the CDR3: TGTGCCAGCAGCTTTCCGGCAGGCCAAGAGACCCAGTACTTC. Translated, it gives CASSFPAGQETQYF. V is TRBV7-8 and J is TRBJ2-5; D uncertain. Trimming removed 3 bases from V and 1 base from J, with 9 bases in between. The germline V gene has CDR1 SGHVS and CDR2 FQNEAQ. The CDR3 spans 14 residues.

The chain is built from TRBV7-6 and TRBJ2-4; 7 positions agree with TRBD2. The DNA end favors TRBJ2-7, so the J call may be wrong. The CDR3 has 16 amino acids. Germline CDR1 and CDR2: SGHVS and FNYEAQ. CDR3 protein: CASSLVGSGITYEQYF. For the CDR3, the DNA is TGTGCCAGCAGCTTAGTTGGGAGCGGGATTACCTACGAGCAGTACTTC.

This chain connects TRBV28 to TRBJ2-7, with D uncertain. The CDR3 extends over 13 amino acids. Trimming shortened V by 6 bases and J by 2 bases, and 11 bases separated the two germline ends. CDR1 is MDHEN, CDR2 SYDVKM, per germline. The CDR3 DNA sequence: TGTGCCAGCAGCTCTTTATTCCCCTACGAGCAGTACTTC. Translating it yields CASSSLFPYEQYF.

The V and J genes are TRBV3-1 and TRBJ1-2; D might be TRBD1 (5 bases). Germline V gene lookup returns CDR1 LGHDT and CDR2 YNNKEL (reference sequence). The CDR3 covers 15 residues. With 2 bases removed from V and 0 bases from J, the gap between germline ends came to 10 bases. The CDR3 DNA reads TGTGCCAGCAGCCAAACCCGGGGGGCTAACTATGGCTACACCTTC. Amino acids: CASSQTRGANYGYTF.

The rearrangement uses TRBV3-1 and TRBJ1-6; possibly TRBD1 for D (6 bases). The CDR3 totals 17 residues. V lost 3 bases and J 5 bases, leaving 17 bases between the germline ends. Germline V gives CDR1 LGHDT, CDR2 YNNKEL (reference sequence). CDR3 DNA: TGTGCCAGCAGCCATAGAGGCAGGGGCGCCGATAATTCACCCCTCCACTTT. It codes for CASSHRGRGADNSPLHF. The full variable domain, in which reference TRBV3-1 and TRBJ1-6 provide the parts outside the CDR3, is DTAVSQTPKYLVTQMGNDKSIKCEQNLGHDTMYWYKQDSKKFLKIMFSYNNKELIINETVPNRFSPKSPDKAHLNLHINSLELGDSAVYFCASSHRGRGADNSPLHFGNGTRLTVT.

This clonotype was counted many times. CDR3 coding DNA: TGCGCCAGCTCCCCAAATGGTTACGAGCAGTACTTC. This gives the protein CASSPNGYEQYF. The gene calls are TRBV10-2 and TRBJ2-7, with D unresolved. CDR3 length equals 12 residues. Between the trimmed V and J ends, which lost 8 bases and 4 bases, there was a span of 12 bases. Germline loops: CDR1 WSHSY, CDR2 SAAADI.

This clonotype was seen only a few times. The J gene is TRBJ2-5, the V gene TRBV29-1, with TRBD2 as a possible D gene (5 bases). Trimming cost V 6 bases and J 5 bases, with 19 bases left between them. The CDR3 length is 14 residues. Germline values: CDR1 SQVTM, CDR2 ANQGSEA. The CDR3 DNA is TGCAGCGTCGCCTCGAGGGTCAATAGCGAGACCCAGTACTTC. Translated, it gives CSVASRVNSETQYF.

This clonotype has a handful of counts. The V and J genes are TRBV2 and TRBJ1-1; 8 nucleotides agree with TRBD1. This CDR3 region has 17 residues. Losses at the gene ends were 6 bases for V and 1 base for J; bases not matched to a gene: 13. Germline V gene data show CDR1 as SNHLY and CDR2 as FYNNEI. The CDR3 is CASRGITGGPTNTEAFF. CDR3 DNA sequence: TGTGCCAGCAGGGGAATAACAGGGGGTCCGACGAACACTGAAGCTTTCTTT.

The rearrangement joins TRBV5-1 to TRBJ1-1; perhaps TRBD1 as D (5 bases). V was cut by 0 bases and J by 5 bases, with 17 bases left in between. The germline CDR1 and CDR2 sequences are SGHRS and YFSETQ. CDR3 length: 16 amino acids. The CDR3 nucleotides read TGCGCCAGCAGCTTGGTAGAGCGGAGTGGGGGAACTGAAGCTTTCTTT. Translation: CASSLVERSGGTEAFF.